The 4 T cell receptor beta chains below all came from one sample that was sequenced in a study of cytomegalovirus exposure and HLA in healthy donors. Researchers ran the PCR with 60 Vbeta and 13 Jbeta primers. Data came from immunoSEQ multiplex PCR; TCRdb stores just in-frame clones and leaves some out. Of 100,000 or so clones in the sample, under 85% were seen once. The sample was PBMCs. The origin of the receptors is a man younger than 35 in good health and CMV-seronegative.

The chain combines TRBV6-5 with TRBJ1-1, with D perhaps TRBD1 (6 bases). Trimming removed 7 bases from V and 0 bases from J, with 15 bases in between. The CDR3 consists of 15 residues. Germline V gives CDR1 MNHEY, CDR2 SVGAGI. The CDR3 here is CASIQGTGLNTEAFF. CDR3 DNA: TGTGCCAGCATTCAGGGTACAGGGTTGAACACTGAAGCTTTCTTT.

V usage is TRBV28 and J usage is TRBJ1-1; 7 bases fit TRBD1. Trimming at V came to 6 bases and at J to 0 bases, leaving 4 bases not matched to a gene. CDR1 is MDHEN, CDR2 SYDVKM, per germline. The length of the CDR3 is 14 residues. CDR3 coding DNA: TGTGCCAGCAGGCTGGGACAGATGAACACTGAAGCTTTCTTT. Its protein product is CASRLGQMNTEAFF.

The rearrangement joins TRBV19 to TRBJ2-7; 8 nucleotides match TRBD1. CDR3 length: 13 amino acids. In germline, CDR1 is LNHDA, CDR2 SQIVND (reference sequence). Germline trimming cut 7 bases from V and 5 bases from J; bases unmatched to any gene: 7. CDR3 loop: CASIRGRVDEQYF. In DNA, the CDR3 is TGTGCCAGTATCAGGGGGCGCGTCGACGAGCAGTACTTC.

J is TRBJ2-7 and V is TRBV28; 9 nucleotides align to TRBD2. The trim removed 8 bases at V and 1 base at J, leaving 9 bases unmatched. CDR1 MDHEN and CDR2 SYDVKM come from the germline V gene. The CDR3 is 15 residues long. The CDR3 region is CASVPASGISYEQYF. In nucleotides, the CDR3 is TGTGCCAGCGTTCCTGCTAGCGGGATTTCCTACGAGCAGTACTTC.